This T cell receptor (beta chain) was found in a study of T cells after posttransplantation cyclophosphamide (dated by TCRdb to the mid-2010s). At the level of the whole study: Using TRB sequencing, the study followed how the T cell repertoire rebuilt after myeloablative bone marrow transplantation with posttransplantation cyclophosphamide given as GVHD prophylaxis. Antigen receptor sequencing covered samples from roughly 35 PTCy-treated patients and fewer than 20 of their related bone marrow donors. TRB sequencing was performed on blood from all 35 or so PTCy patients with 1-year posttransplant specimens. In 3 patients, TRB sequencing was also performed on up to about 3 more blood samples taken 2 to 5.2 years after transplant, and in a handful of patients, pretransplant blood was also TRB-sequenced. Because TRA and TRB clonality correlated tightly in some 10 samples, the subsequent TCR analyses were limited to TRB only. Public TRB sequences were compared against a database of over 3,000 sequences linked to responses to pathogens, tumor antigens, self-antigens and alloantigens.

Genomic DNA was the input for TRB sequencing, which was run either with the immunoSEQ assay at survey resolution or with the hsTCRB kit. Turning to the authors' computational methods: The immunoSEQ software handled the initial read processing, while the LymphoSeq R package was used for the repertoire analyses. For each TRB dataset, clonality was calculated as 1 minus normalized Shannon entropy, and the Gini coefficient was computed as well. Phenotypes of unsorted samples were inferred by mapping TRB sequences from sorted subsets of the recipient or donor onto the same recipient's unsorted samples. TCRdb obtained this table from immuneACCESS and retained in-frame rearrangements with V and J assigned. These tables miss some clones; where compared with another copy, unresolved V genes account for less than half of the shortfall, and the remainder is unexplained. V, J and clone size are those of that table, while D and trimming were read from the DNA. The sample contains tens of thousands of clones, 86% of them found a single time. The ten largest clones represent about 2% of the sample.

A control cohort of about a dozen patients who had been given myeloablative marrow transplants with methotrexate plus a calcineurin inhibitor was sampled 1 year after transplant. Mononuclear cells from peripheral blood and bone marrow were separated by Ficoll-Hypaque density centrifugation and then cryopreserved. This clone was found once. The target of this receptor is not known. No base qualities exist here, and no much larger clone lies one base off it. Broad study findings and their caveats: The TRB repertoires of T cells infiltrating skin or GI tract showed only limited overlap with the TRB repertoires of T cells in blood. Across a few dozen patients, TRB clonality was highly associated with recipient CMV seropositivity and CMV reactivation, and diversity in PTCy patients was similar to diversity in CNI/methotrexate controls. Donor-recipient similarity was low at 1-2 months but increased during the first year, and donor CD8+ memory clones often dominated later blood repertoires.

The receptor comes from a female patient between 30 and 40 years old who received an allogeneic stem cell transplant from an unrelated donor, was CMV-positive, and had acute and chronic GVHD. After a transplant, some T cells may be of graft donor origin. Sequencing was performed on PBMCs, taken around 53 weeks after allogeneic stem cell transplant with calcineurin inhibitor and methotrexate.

Read as DNA, the sequence is TGTGCCAGCTCACCGGACGCCGGGATAGAAGCTTTCTTT. This sequence encodes CASSPDAGIEAFF. The receptor chain draws on TRBV18 and TRBJ1-1; the D gene cannot be named for sure. The CDR3 spans 13 residues, from the cysteine through the phenylalanine. The CDR3 DNA has 39 bases and is translated from base 1. Cut back by 3 bases and 8 bases, the V and J ends lie 13 bases apart. The germline V gene sets CDR1 to KGHSH and CDR2 to LQKENI. Here the CDR3 is joined to the reference TRBV18 and TRBJ1-1 genes, and the full variable domain is: NAGVMQNPRHLVRRRGQEARLRCSPMKGHSHVYWYRQLPEEGLKFMVYLQKENIIDESGMPKERFSAEFPKEGPSILRIQQVVRGDSAAYFCASSPDAGIEAFFGQGTRLTVV.